The source of this T cell receptor (beta chain) is a study of blood T cell repertoires in COVID-19 (dated by TCRdb to between 2020 and 2021). Describing the broader study: Samples covering the acute and convalescent phases of COVID-19 were provided by collaborators in the United States, Italy and Spain. The material from the prospective study consisted of cDNA or gDNA derived from T cells, B-cell-depleted T cells, or PBMCs. Subjects who had been exposed to COVID-19, were actively infected with it, or had recovered from it provided the deeply sampled blood TCRbeta repertoires that made up the dataset. The repertoires were made available in a free public database intended to serve as a resource for research on the immune response to SARS-CoV-2. Samples were obtained from the ongoing ImmuneRACE study (first 160 participants) and from about 1,300 subjects provided by 6 global collaborators. A de-identified subject ID, COVID-19 status, age in years and sex were almost always included in the sample metadata. Where available, HLA class I and class II types were obtained from metadata supplied by the sample provider rather than from assay-based typing.

One collaborating source in Seattle enrolled patients during active infection and followed them longitudinally through the course of disease. The collaborating institutions used their own protocols to collect whole blood in K2EDTA tubes. Collaborator samples were shipped for TCRbeta analysis as frozen whole blood, isolated PBMCs, or DNA extracted from either sample type. With respect to this clone: No cognate antigen has been identified for it. Base qualities were left out, and no much larger clone turns up one base away.

What the authors observed across the whole study: The amount of clinical and demographic metadata varied by source and participant and was provided uncurated.

The CDR1 and CDR2 encoded by the germline V gene are MNHEY and SVGAGI. V gives up 6 bases and J gives up 5 bases, and the segment between their germline ends measures 17 bases. Measured from the cysteine to the phenylalanine, the CDR3 is 14 residues long. Solely the CDR3 DNA is kept, with 42 bases framed from the first base. The immunoSEQ Assay, a bias-controlled multiplex PCR, was used to amplify TCRbeta CDR3 regions from genomic DNA. As for the original processing: The number of nucleated cells in each sample was estimated from the amplification of reference gene primers within the assay. To quantify the absolute abundance of each unique TCRbeta CDR3 rearrangement, sequence reads were collapsed and filtered. Productive Simpson clonality was computed per sample as the square root of Simpson's diversity index over productive rearrangements. TCRdb took over this immuneACCESS table, retaining in-frame rearrangements with V and J assigned. Such tables are incomplete; in checked studies, under half of the missing clones stem from an unresolved V gene, and the remainder is unexplained. V and J calls and clone size are copied from that table; D and trimming were computed from the DNA. A total of over 200,000 clones appear in this sample, more than 75% of them only once. The ten largest make up around 10% of the sample.

The clonotype originates from a man between 50 and 59 years old with COVID-19, enrolled during active disease. The rearranged segments are TRBV6-5 and TRBJ2-7; a weak D assignment points to TRBD2 (7 bases agree). The sequenced sample was peripheral blood. The sequenced DNA is TGTGCCAGCAGCAAAGGGGGGGATCTGAACGAGCAGTACTTC. Its coded protein is CASSKGGDLNEQYF.